This T cell receptor beta chain emerged from a study of T cell responses to AZD1222 COVID-19 vaccine. On this clone itself: This same CDR3 is encoded by further DNA sequences in the sample.

The data were produced by immunoSEQ multiplex PCR, yet TCRdb's version contains in-frame clones alone and is incomplete. The table shows 120,000 to 150,000 clones, with just over 90% occurring only once. The origin of this receptor is an adult in good health. This specimen consisted of peripheral blood, obtained on day 0 of MenACWY control vaccination.

The CDR3 nucleotides are TGCGCCAGCAGCTCGACAGGGGGGTCCTACGAGCAGTACTTC. It specifies CASSSTGGSYEQYF. This rearrangement joins TRBV5-1 to TRBJ2-7, with 9 bases fitting TRBD1. This CDR3 has 14 amino acids. CDR1 and CDR2 (germline): SGHRS, YFSETQ. V shed 3 bases and J 1 base; nucleotides not matched to a gene: 2.